This TCR beta chain was captured by sequencing in a study of response to subunit inactivated influenza vaccine. Findings of the study overall: After each seasonal influenza vaccination, few new T cells are recruited, the authors suggested.

This clonotype was detected only a few times. Its antigen is still unknown. One entry per CDR3 protein results from TCRdb running MiXCR on the RT-PCR reads. The table has hundreds of thousands of distinct CDR3 sequences, 10% to 15% seen once. CDR3 length equals 14 residues. The V gene lost 7 bases and the J gene lost 4 bases, with 16 bases spanning the gap. The germline V gene has CDR1 SGHTA and CDR2 FQGNSA. This chain joins TRBV7-2 and TRBJ2-5; D possibly corresponds to TRBD2 (6 bases). The source was PBMCs from blood, collected around seven weeks after vaccination. The sequence came from a man between 45 and 60 years old who received an inactivated influenza vaccine. The CDR3 DNA is TGTGCCAGCACCCCCCGGGCGGGGCGAGAGACCCAGTACTTC. Encoded protein: CASTPRAGRETQYF.